The entry below gives a single TCR beta chain sequence along with its context. The CDR3 covers 15 residues. The germline CDR1 and CDR2 sequences are LGHNT and FRNRAP. V dropped 7 bases and J dropped 11; count of bases not matched to a gene: 15. Under the authors' procedure: How many nucleated cells were present was estimated from reference gene primer amplification. Produced via immunoSEQ multiplex PCR; TCRdb's table is partial and in-frame only. The V and J calls and clone size are taken from that table; D and trimming were inferred from the DNA. Here the sample spans over 60,000 clones, around 87% being singletons. This entry belongs to a study of blood T cell repertoires in COVID-19. Turning to the study itself: Specimens from acute and convalescent COVID-19 originated in the United States, Italy and Spain. In each case, the material was cDNA or gDNA derived from T cells, B-cell-depleted T cells, or PBMCs.

The sequence was obtained from a man in his fifties with acute or convalescent COVID-19. This rearrangement joins TRBV12-5 to TRBJ1-5; TRBD1 aligns across 9 bases. The sample was peripheral blood. The CDR3 DNA follows: TGTGCTAGTGCCCTACAGGGGGCCGGTGTTTTGTCCCAGCATTTT. Translation gives CASALQGAGVLSQHF.